The rows below give T cell receptor beta chains drawn from one sample of a study of T-cell memory formation after mild COVID-19. In TCRdb, the 5' RACE reads were re-called with MiXCR into one record per CDR3 protein. The sample carries approximately 390,000 distinct CDR3 sequences, 16% recorded once. The sequencing input was PBMCs or a T cell subset sorted from them (not recorded which). The receptor source for this set is a man between 18 and 29 years old who had mild COVID-19 (a few samples of this study predate the infection). Cell type and time point are not known. CDR3s include the opening cysteine and the closing phenylalanine or tryptophan. Each record gives: J gene, clone size, D gene, CDR3 length, V gene, CDR3 DNA, CDR3 protein. D genes are given only for firm matches. Clone size is stated in some rows and not others, as once, few, many or a class when expanded.

TRBJ2-1	many	-	15	TRBV9	TGTGCCAGCAGCGACCTAGCTAACTTCCACAATGAGCAGTTCTTC	CASSDLANFHNEQFF
TRBJ2-2	few	-	12	TRBV29-1	TGCAGCGTTGAGGGATGGGGCGGGGAGCTGTTTTTT	CSVEGWGGELFF
TRBJ2-5	-	TRBD1	18	TRBV20-1	TGCAGTGCTAGAGACGGGCTCGCTCGACAGGGGCCCCAAGAGACCCAGTACTTC	CSARDGLARQGPQETQYF
TRBJ1-2	few	-	13	TRBV19	TGTGCCAGTAGTATAAATGACATCGGGGGCTACACCTTC	CASSINDIGGYTF
TRBJ1-5	-	-	17	TRBV7-9	TGTGCCAGCAGCTTATCCGCCCCCGGGCGGAGCAATCAGCCCCAGCATTTT	CASSLSAPGRSNQPQHF
TRBJ2-1	-	-	14	TRBV6-5	TGTGCCAGCAGTCAAACGCCGACGGGCAATGAGCAGTTCTTC	CASSQTPTGNEQFF
TRBJ2-5	many	-	15	TRBV11-2	TGTGCCAGCAGCAATTTGGGGGCCCTGGGGGAGACCCAGTACTTC	CASSNLGALGETQYF
TRBJ2-3	few	-	15	TRBV9	TGTGCCAGCAGCGTTAGCGGTGTTCGCACAGATACGCAGTATTTT	CASSVSGVRTDTQYF
TRBJ2-3	-	TRBD2	19	TRBV7-9	TGTGCCAGCAGCCGGAAAATGACCCGGACTAGCGGGGGGAGATACGGGCAGTATTTT	CASSRKMTRTSGGRYGQYF
TRBJ1-5	-	TRBD1	16	TRBV6-2/TRBV6-3	TGTGCCAGCAGTCGGACAGGGGATTATAGCAATCAGCCCCAGCATTTT	CASSRTGDYSNQPQHF
TRBJ1-6	few	-	13	TRBV6-5	TGTGCCAGCAGCCCCACAGGTTATTCACCCCTCCACTTT	CASSPTGYSPLHF
TRBJ2-3	few	TRBD2	14	TRBV7-6	TGTGCCAGTTTAGCGGGGGGCAACACAGATACGCAGTATTTT	CASLAGGNTDTQYF
TRBJ2-1	few	-	14	TRBV7-2	TGTGCCAGCAGCTTAATGGGACACTACAATGAGCAGTTCTTC	CASSLMGHYNEQFF
TRBJ2-5	-	TRBD2	18	TRBV18	TGTGCCAGCTCACCACCCCCGGGACTAGCGGGGTCTCAAGAGACCCAGTACTTC	CASSPPPGLAGSQETQYF
TRBJ2-7	few	-	13	TRBV5-1	TGCGCCAGCAGCCCAGGGTCGGTCTACGAGCAGTACTTC	CASSPGSVYEQYF
TRBJ2-1	-	-	15	TRBV7-7	TGTGCTAGCAGCTTAGATATTACTAGGTACAATGAGCAGTTCTTC	CASSLDITRYNEQFF
TRBJ2-1	-	TRBD1	15	TRBV5-6	TGTGCCAGCAGCTTCCGGGACAGGGGGCGAAATGAGCAGTTCTTC	CASSFRDRGRNEQFF
TRBJ1-1	-	-	14	TRBV4-1	TGCGCCAGCAGCCAAGTATTTAGGCGGCCTGAAGCTTTCTTT	CASSQVFRRPEAFF
TRBJ2-5	-	TRBD2	14	TRBV20-1	TGCAGTGCTAGATCGGCGGGGGGTAGAGAGACCCAGTACTTC	CSARSAGGRETQYF
TRBJ1-2	-	-	18	TRBV4-1	TGCGCCAGCAGCCAATCCCCCGGGCGCGGAGAAGTAAACTATGGCTACACCTTC	CASSQSPGRGEVNYGYTF
TRBJ1-2	few	-	13	TRBV5-1	TGCGCCAGCCGGAGCCCGGGAAACTATGGCTACACCTTC	CASRSPGNYGYTF
TRBJ1-3	-	-	11	TRBV20-1	TGCAGTGCTAGTATGGCGGACACCATATATTTT	CSASMADTIYF
TRBJ1-1	-	TRBD1	14	TRBV20-1	TGCAGTGCTAGAACTCGACAGGGTAGCACTGAAGCTTTCTTT	CSARTRQGSTEAFF
TRBJ2-3	few	-	16	TRBV15	TGTGCCACCAGCAGTCTAACAGGGAAAGAGGCAGATACGCAGTATTTT	CATSSLTGKEADTQYF
TRBJ2-7	-	-	12	TRBV12-2	TGTGCAAGTCGCCCGGGGACGGGCCAGCAGTACTTC	CASRPGTGQQYF
TRBJ1-1	few	TRBD1	14	TRBV27	TGTGCCAGCAGTTTATCGGAGGGACAGAAGGGAACTTTCTTT	CASSLSEGQKGTFF
TRBJ1-1	-	TRBD1	15	TRBV7-9	TGTGCCAGCAGGGACAGGGGGCGAATTTGGACTGAAGCTTTCTTT	CASRDRGRIWTEAFF
TRBJ2-2	few	TRBD2	15	TRBV4-3	TGCGCCAGCAGCCAAGCCCTCGGGGGGACCGGGGAGCTGTTTTTT	CASSQALGGTGELFF
TRBJ1-1	-	-	12	TRBV28	TGTGCCAGCAGCTCTGGGACACTTTCGGCTTTCTTT	CASSSGTLSAFF
TRBJ2-1	many	-	15	TRBV5-5	TGTGCCAGCAGCCTTCGGGCCCCCCGGGTTCCGGAGCAGTTCTTC	CASSLRAPRVPEQFF
TRBJ1-5	few	-	18	TRBV21-1	TGTGCCAGCAGCAAACCCCTCTCGAGGGGGTTTAGCAATCAGCCCCAGCATTTT	CASSKPLSRGFSNQPQHF
TRBJ2-2	-	-	15	TRBV29-1	TGCAGCGCTGCCCCGGGGCCAGCGAACACCGGGGAGCTGTTTTTT	CSAAPGPANTGELFF
TRBJ1-1	few	-	13	TRBV12-3/TRBV12-4	TGTGCCAGCAGTCGCCGGGGGCGCGCTGAAGCTTTCTTT	CASSRRGRAEAFF
TRBJ2-3	few	TRBD1	16	TRBV12-3/TRBV12-4	TGTGCCAGCAGTTCTACAGGGGCAACGGGGCTCGATACGCAGTATTTT	CASSSTGATGLDTQYF
TRBJ2-3	-	-	15	TRBV11-3	TGTGCCAGCAGCTTATGGGGGCGTGACACAGATACGCAGTATTTT	CASSLWGRDTDTQYF
TRBJ1-5	many	TRBD1	15	TRBV10-3	TGTGCCATCAGTGAACCCGGGACAGATAATCAGCCCCAGCATTTT	CAISEPGTDNQPQHF
TRBJ2-1	few	TRBD1	13	TRBV5-1	TGCGCCAGCAACCGGGACAGGGTAAATGAGCAGTTCTTC	CASNRDRVNEQFF
TRBJ2-5	-	-	14	TRBV20-1	TGCAGTGCCCTAGGCAGACTCCGCCAAGAGACCCAGTACTTC	CSALGRLRQETQYF
TRBJ2-5	-	TRBD2	14	TRBV20-1	TGCAGTGTGGTCGGGGGGTTGGACCAAGAGACCCAGTACTTC	CSVVGGLDQETQYF
TRBJ2-5	-	-	14	TRBV7-2	TGTGCCAGCAGGCCAGGGGGGGGCCAAGAGACCCAGTACTTC	CASRPGGGQETQYF
TRBJ2-1	-	-	14	TRBV7-8	TGTGCCAGCAGCTTAAGGGGGGCGGGGAATGAGCAGTTCTTC	CASSLRGAGNEQFF
TRBJ2-3	-	-	11	TRBV20-1	TGCAGTGGAAAAGCCACAGATACGCAGTATTTT	CSGKATDTQYF
TRBJ1-6	few	-	15	TRBV12-3/TRBV12-4	TGTGCCAGCAGTTTAGCTGGTTCGGGGAGTCAGCCCCTCCACTTT	CASSLAGSGSQPLHF
TRBJ2-7	-	TRBD1	15	TRBV5-1	TGCGCCAGCAGCGGGGGGACAGGGGACTCCTACGAGCAGTACTTC	CASSGGTGDSYEQYF
TRBJ2-5	many	-	14	TRBV20-1	TGCAGTGCCCAGGACGTGTCAATTCGCGAGACCCAGTACTTC	CSAQDVSIRETQYF
TRBJ1-1	-	-	13	TRBV3-1	TGTGCCAGCAGCCAAGTGATGAACACTGAAGCTTTCTTT	CASSQVMNTEAFF
TRBJ2-7	many	-	13	TRBV6-2/TRBV6-3	TGTGCCAGCAGTTGGGCAGGCTCCTACGAGCAGTACTTC	CASSWAGSYEQYF
TRBJ2-7	many	-	12	TRBV29-1	TGCAGCGTTGAAACTAGGGATTACGAGCAGTACTTC	CSVETRDYEQYF
TRBJ2-5	few	-	13	TRBV7-2	TGTGCCAGTACAGGATTTTTAACGGAGACCCAGTACTTC	CASTGFLTETQYF